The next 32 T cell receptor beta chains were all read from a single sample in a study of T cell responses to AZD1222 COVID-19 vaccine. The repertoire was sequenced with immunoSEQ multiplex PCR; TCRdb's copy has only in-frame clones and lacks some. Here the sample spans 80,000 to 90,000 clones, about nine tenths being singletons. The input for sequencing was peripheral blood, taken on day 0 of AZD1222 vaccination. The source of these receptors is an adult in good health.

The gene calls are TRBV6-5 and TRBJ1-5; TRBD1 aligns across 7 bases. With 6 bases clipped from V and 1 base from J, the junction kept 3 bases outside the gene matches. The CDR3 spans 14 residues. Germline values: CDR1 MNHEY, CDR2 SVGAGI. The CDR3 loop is CASRQQGSNQPQHF. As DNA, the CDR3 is TGTGCCAGCAGGCAACAGGGGAGCAATCAGCCCCAGCATTTT.

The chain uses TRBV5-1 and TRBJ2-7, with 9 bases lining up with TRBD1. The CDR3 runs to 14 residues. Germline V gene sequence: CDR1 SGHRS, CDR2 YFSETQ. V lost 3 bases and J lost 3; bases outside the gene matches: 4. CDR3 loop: CASSYGGQGYEQYF. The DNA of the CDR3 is TGCGCCAGCAGCTATGGGGGACAGGGCTACGAGCAGTACTTC.

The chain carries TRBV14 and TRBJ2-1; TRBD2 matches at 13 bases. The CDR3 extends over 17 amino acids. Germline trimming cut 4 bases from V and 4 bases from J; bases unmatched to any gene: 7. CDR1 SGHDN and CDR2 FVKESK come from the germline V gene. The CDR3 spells CASSPALLAGGYNEQFF. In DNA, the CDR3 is TGTGCCAGCAGCCCAGCTTTACTAGCGGGAGGGTACAATGAGCAGTTCTTC.

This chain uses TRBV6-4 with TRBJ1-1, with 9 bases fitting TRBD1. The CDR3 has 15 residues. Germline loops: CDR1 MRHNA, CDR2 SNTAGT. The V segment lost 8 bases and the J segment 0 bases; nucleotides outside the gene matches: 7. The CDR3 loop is CASSSGTGMNTEAFF. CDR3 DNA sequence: TGTGCCAGCTCCTCCGGGACAGGGATGAACACTGAAGCTTTCTTT.

CDR3 bases: TGTGCCAGCAGCGTCCTAGCGGGCAATGAGCAGTTCTTC. Translating it yields CASSVLAGNEQFF. The chain recombines TRBV9 with TRBJ2-1, with TRBD2 identical over 8 bases. The CDR3 runs 13 residues. Germline V gives CDR1 SGDLS, CDR2 YYNGEE. Trimming cost V 2 bases and J 6 bases; bases outside gene matches: 1.

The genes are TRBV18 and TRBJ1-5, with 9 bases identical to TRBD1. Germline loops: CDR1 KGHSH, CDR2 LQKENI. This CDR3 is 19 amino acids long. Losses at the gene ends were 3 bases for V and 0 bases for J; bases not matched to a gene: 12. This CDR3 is CASSPMGWTGANSNQPQHF. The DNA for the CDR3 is TGTGCCAGCTCACCGATGGGGTGGACAGGGGCGAATAGCAATCAGCCCCAGCATTTT. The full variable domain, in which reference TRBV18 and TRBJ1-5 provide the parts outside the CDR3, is NAGVMQNPRHLVRRRGQEARLRCSPMKGHSHVYWYRQLPEEGLKFMVYLQKENIIDESGMPKERFSAEFPKEGPSILRIQQVVRGDSAAYFCASSPMGWTGANSNQPQHFGDGTRLSIL.

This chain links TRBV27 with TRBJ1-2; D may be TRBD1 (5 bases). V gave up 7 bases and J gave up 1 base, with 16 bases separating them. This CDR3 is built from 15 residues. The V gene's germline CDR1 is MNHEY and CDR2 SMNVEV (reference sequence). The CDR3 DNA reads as TGTGCCAGCACCCTATCGGGGGTTGGTAACTATGGCTACACCTTC. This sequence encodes CASTLSGVGNYGYTF.

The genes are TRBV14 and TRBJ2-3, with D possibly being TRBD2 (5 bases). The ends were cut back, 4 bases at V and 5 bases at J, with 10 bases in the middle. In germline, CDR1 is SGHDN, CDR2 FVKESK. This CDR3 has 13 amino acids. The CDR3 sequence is CASSLSAGDTQYF. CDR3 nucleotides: TGTGCCAGCAGCCTATCGGCGGGAGATACGCAGTATTTT.

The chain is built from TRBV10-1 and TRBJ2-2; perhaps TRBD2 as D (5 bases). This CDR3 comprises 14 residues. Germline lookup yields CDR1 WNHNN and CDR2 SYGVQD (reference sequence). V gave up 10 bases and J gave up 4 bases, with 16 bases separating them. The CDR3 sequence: CATDPGRGTGELFF. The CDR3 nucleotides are TGCGCCACCGACCCCGGACGGGGCACCGGGGAGCTGTTTTTT.

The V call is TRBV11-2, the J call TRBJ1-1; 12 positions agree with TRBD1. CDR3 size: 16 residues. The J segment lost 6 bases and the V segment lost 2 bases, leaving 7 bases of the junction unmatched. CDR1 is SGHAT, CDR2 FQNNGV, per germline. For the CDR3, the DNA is TGTGCCAGCAGCTTAAGCCTCGGGACAGGGGGCTCTGAAGCTTTCTTT. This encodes CASSLSLGTGGSEAFF. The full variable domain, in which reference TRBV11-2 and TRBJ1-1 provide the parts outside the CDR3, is EAGVAQSPRYKIIEKRQSVAFWCNPISGHATLYWYQQILGQGPKLLIQFQNNGVVDDSQLPKDRFSAERLKGVDSTLKIQPAKLEDSAVYLCASSLSLGTGGSEAFFGQGTRLTVV.

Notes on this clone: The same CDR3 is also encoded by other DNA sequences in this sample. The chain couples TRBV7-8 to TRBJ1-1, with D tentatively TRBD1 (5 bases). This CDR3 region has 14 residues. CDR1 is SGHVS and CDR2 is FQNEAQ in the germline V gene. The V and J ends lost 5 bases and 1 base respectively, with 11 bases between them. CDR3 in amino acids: CASSVGTANTEAFF. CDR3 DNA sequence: TGTGCCAGCAGCGTAGGGACGGCGAACACTGAAGCTTTCTTT.

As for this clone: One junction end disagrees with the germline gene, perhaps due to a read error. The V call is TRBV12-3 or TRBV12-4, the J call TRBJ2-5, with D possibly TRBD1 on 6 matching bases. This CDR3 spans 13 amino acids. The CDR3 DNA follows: TGTGCCATCAGTTGGACAGTCCGGGAGACCCAGTACTTC. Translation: CAISWTVRETQYF.

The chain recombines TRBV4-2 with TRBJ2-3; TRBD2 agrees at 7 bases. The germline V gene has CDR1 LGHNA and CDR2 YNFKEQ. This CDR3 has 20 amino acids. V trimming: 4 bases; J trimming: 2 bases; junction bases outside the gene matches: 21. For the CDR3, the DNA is TGTGCCAGCAGCCCGCACGGAAGGACGGACCTGGCGGGAGACACAGATACGCAGTATTTT. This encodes CASSPHGRTDLAGDTDTQYF.

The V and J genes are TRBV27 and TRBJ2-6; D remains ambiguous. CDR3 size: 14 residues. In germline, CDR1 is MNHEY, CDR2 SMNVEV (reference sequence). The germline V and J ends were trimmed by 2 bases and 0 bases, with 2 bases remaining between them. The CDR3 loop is CASSLVSGANVLTF. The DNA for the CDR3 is TGTGCCAGCAGTTTAGTCTCTGGGGCCAACGTCCTGACTTTC.

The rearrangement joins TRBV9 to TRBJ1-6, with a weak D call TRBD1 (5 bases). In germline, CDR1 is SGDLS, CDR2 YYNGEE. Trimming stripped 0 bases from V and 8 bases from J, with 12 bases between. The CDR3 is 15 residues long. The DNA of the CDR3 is TGTGCCAGCAGCGTAGAGTCCAGGGAGGATTCACCCCTCCACTTT. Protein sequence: CASSVESREDSPLHF. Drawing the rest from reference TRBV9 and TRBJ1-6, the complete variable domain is DSGVTQTPKHLITATGQRVTLRCSPRSGDLSVYWYQQSLDQGLQFLIQYYNGEERAKGNILERFSAQQFPDLHSELNLSSLELGDSALYFCASSVESREDSPLHFGNGTRLTVT.

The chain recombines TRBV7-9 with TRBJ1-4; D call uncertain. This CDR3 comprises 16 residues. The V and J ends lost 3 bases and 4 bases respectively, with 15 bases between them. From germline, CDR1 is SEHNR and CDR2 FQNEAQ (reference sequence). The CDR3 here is CASSFPSGGINEKLFF. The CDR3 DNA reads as TGTGCCAGCAGCTTCCCCTCAGGAGGGATTAATGAAAAACTGTTTTTT.

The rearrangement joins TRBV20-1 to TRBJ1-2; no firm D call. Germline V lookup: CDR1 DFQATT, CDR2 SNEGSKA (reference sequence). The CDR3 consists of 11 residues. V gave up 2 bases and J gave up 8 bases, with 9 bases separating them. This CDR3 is CSARRPRGYTF. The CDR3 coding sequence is TGCAGTGCTAGAAGACCCAGGGGCTACACCTTC.

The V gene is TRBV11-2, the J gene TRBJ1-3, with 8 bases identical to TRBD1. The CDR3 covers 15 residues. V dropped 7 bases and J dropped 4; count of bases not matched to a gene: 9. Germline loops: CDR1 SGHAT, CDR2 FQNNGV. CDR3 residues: CASTRQGRTGNTIYF. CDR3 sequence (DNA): TGTGCCAGCACGAGACAGGGGAGGACCGGAAACACCATATATTTT.

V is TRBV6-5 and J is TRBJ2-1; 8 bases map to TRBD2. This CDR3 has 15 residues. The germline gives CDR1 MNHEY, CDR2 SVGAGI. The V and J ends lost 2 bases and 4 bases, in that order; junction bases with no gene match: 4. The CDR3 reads CASSYGGGHYNEQFF. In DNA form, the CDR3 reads TGTGCCAGCAGTTACGGCGGGGGGCATTACAATGAGCAGTTCTTC.

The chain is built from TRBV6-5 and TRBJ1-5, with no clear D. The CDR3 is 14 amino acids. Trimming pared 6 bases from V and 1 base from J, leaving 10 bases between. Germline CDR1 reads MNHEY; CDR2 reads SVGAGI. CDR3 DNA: TGTGCCAGCAGCCCCTTGTGGAGCAATCAGCCCCAGCATTTT. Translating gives CASSPLWSNQPQHF.

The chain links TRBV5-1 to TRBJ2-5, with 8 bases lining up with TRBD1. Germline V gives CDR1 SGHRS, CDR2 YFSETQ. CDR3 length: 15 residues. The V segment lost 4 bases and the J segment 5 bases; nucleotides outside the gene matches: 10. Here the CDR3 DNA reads TGCGCCAGCAGCGGAGGGACAGGACCGATGGAGACCCAGTACTTC. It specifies CASSGGTGPMETQYF.

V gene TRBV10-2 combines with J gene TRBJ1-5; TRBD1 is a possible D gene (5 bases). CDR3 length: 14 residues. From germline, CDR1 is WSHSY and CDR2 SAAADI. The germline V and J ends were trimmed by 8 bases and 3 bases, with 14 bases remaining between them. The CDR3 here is CASAPSGINQPQHF. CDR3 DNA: TGCGCCAGCGCCCCATCAGGGATCAATCAGCCCCAGCATTTT.

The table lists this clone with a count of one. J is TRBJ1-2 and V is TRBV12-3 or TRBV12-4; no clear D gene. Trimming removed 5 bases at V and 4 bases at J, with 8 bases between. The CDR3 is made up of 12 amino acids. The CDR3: CASSLGIYGYTF. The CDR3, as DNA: TGTGCCAGCAGTCTCGGGATCTATGGCTACACCTTC.

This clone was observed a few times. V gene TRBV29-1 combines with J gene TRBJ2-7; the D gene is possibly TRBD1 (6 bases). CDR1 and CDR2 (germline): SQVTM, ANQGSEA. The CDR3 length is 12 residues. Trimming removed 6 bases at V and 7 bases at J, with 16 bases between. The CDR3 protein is CSVNRDRGEQYF. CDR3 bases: TGCAGCGTAAACAGGGACCGTGGGGAGCAGTACTTC.

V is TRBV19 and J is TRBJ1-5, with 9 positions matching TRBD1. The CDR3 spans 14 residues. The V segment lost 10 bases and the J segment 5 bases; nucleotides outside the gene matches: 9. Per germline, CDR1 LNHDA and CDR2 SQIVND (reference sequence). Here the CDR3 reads CATRTGELHQPQHF. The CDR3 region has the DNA TGTGCCACCAGGACAGGGGAACTTCATCAGCCCCAGCATTTT.

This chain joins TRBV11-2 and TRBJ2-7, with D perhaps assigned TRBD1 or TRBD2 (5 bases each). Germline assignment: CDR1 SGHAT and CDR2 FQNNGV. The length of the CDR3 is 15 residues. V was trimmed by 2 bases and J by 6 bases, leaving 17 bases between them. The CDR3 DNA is TGTGCCAGCAGCTTAACCCCCGGGAATCAGGGCGAGCAGTACTTC. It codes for CASSLTPGNQGEQYF.

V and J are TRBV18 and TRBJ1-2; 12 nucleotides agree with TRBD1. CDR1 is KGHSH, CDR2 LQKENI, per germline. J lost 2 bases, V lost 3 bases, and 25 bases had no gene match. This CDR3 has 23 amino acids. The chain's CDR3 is CASSPNLPSLLPGQGAWNYGYTF. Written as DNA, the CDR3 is TGTGCCAGCTCACCGAATCTCCCCTCTCTCCTCCCGGGACAGGGGGCCTGGAACTATGGCTACACCTTC.

The CDR3 region is CASSSYRDSPLHF. Written as DNA, the CDR3 is TGTGCCAGCAGCTCGTACAGGGATTCACCCCTCCACTTT. J is TRBJ1-6 and V is TRBV12-1; TRBD1 is the table's D call, not checked against the DNA. TRBV12-1 is an annotated pseudogene. The CDR3 has 13 amino acids.

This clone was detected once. CDR3 bases: TGTGCCACCAGTGATTTTCGGCAGAACCTAGCTAACTATGGCTACACCTTC. Translation: CATSDFRQNLANYGYTF. The V call is TRBV24-1, the J call TRBJ1-2; D is unresolved. V lost 1 base and J 0 bases, leaving 14 bases between the germline ends. The CDR3 runs 17 residues. Germline CDR1 and CDR2: KGHDR and SFDVKD.

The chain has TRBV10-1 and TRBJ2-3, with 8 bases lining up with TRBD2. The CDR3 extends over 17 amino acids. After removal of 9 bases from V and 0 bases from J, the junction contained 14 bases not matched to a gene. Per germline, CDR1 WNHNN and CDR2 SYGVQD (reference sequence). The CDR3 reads CASTLKSGLASTDTQYF. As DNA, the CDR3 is TGCGCCAGTACACTTAAATCAGGACTAGCTAGCACAGATACGCAGTATTTT.

The CDR3 DNA reads as TGCAGCACGCTTAGCGGGGAGAACACTGAAGCTTTCTTT. It codes for CSTLSGENTEAFF. The chain has TRBV29-1 and TRBJ1-1; the D is unclear. V lost 8 bases, J lost 1 base, and 14 bases lay in between. CDR1 SQVTM and CDR2 ANQGSEA come from the germline V gene. This CDR3 contains 13 residues.

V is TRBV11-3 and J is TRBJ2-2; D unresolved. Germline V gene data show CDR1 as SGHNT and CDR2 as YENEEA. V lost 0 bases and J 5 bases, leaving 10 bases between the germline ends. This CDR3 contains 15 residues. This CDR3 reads CASSLDARGTGELFF. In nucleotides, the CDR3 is TGTGCCAGCAGCTTAGATGCCAGAGGAACCGGGGAGCTGTTTTTT.